These 4 T cell receptor beta chains originate from one sample sequenced in a study of cytomegalovirus exposure and HLA in healthy donors. PCR involved 60 Vbeta and 13 Jbeta primers. Method: immunoSEQ multiplex PCR; TCRdb's copy keeps in-frame clones and lacks some. The table has 150,000 to 200,000 clones, over 65% seen once. Sequencing was carried out using PBMCs. Every receptor here comes from a man aged 35-49 years in good health and CMV-seropositive.

V usage is TRBV7-2 and J usage is TRBJ2-7; D may be TRBD2 (5 bases). Germline V gene lookup returns CDR1 SGHTA and CDR2 FQGNSA. This CDR3 has 15 amino acids. V dropped 1 base and J dropped 0 bases, with 10 bases sitting between them. CDR3: CASSLGRQASYEQYF. Written as DNA, the CDR3 is TGTGCCAGCAGCTTAGGGAGGCAGGCCTCCTACGAGCAGTACTTC.

The CDR3 reads CASSPSPGNQPQHF. CDR3 DNA sequence: TGTGCCAGCAGCCCTTCTCCGGGCAATCAGCCCCAGCATTTT. This chain joins TRBV5-6 and TRBJ1-5; D not certain. V dropped 4 bases and J dropped 2 bases, with 10 bases sitting between them. The CDR3 length is 14 residues. Germline V gene lookup returns CDR1 SGHDT and CDR2 YYEEEE.

The chain links TRBV25-1 to TRBJ2-7, with a tentative D call TRBD2 (5 bases). The V end lost 6 bases, the J end lost 5 bases, and 5 bases lay between the germline ends. This CDR3 contains 10 residues. The V gene's germline CDR1 is MGHDK and CDR2 SYGVNS. The CDR3 loop is CASREDEQYF. CDR3 DNA sequence: TGTGCCAGCAGGGAGGACGAGCAGTACTTC.

This clone showed up just a few times. J is TRBJ1-5 and V is TRBV4-1; D perhaps matches TRBD1 (5 bases). The CDR3 is 15 residues long. Trimming stripped 0 bases from V and 0 bases from J, with 6 bases between. The V gene's germline CDR1 is MGHRA and CDR2 YSYEKL. For the CDR3, the DNA is TGCGCCAGCAGCCAAGAACAGGTTAGCAATCAGCCCCAGCATTTT. Translating gives CASSQEQVSNQPQHF.